This T cell receptor beta chain is drawn from a study of beta chain features in type 1 diabetes. This clone was counted many times. What it recognizes is unknown. Looked up from germline, CDR1 is SGHAT and CDR2 is FQNNGV. The V gene end was trimmed by 5 bases and the J gene end by 9 bases; junction bases not matched to a gene: 11. The CDR3 extends over 16 amino acids. Broader study findings: Shortening that was moderate but significant affected the TCRB CDR3s of Type 1 diabetes patients in all four CD4+ subsets.

Expressed TCRB transcripts were sequenced because the entire RNA isolate underwent reverse transcription. The method was immunoSEQ multiplex PCR; TCRdb's version includes in-frame clones alone and lacks a portion of them. The sample contains fewer than 400,000 clones, around 9.3% of which appear only once. The specimen sequenced was central memory CD4+ T cells from blood. This chain connects TRBV11-2 to TRBJ2-1; 12 nucleotides line up with TRBD2. The clonotype comes from a man in his thirties or forties with type 1 diabetes. CDR3 nucleotides: TGTGCCAGCAGCCCATTGACTAGCGGGGGAACGGGTGAGCAGTTCTTC. This gives the protein CASSPLTSGGTGEQFF.